The next 17 T cell receptor beta chains were all read from a single sample in a study of cytomegalovirus exposure and HLA in healthy donors. The data were produced by immunoSEQ multiplex PCR, yet TCRdb's version contains in-frame clones alone and is incomplete. The sample has some 63,000 clones, 89% seen once. The sample was PBMCs. These receptor sequences come from a young woman in good health and CMV-seronegative.

In this sample, this clone turned up once. The genes are TRBV9 and TRBJ2-3, with a tentative D call TRBD1 (5 bases). The V gene's germline CDR1 is SGDLS and CDR2 YYNGEE. Between the trimmed V and J ends, which lost 2 bases and 2 bases, there was a span of 12 bases. CDR3 length: 15 residues. CDR3 bases: TGTGCCAGCAGCGTCATATCAGGGTTCACAGATACGCAGTATTTT. This encodes CASSVISGFTDTQYF.

The rearrangement joins TRBV6-5 to TRBJ1-1, with a possible D match to TRBD1 (6 bases). Trimming took off 4 bases at V and 4 bases at J, with 13 bases between the two ends. The V gene's germline CDR1 is MNHEY and CDR2 SVGAGI. This CDR3 contains 14 residues. CDR3 DNA sequence: TGTGCCAGCAGTTGGGGAGGGGGAAGCACTGAAGCTTTCTTT. It codes for CASSWGGGSTEAFF.

The chain links TRBV28 to TRBJ2-1; 8 nucleotides match TRBD2. Trimming at V came to 10 bases and at J to 4 bases, leaving 6 bases not matched to a gene. The CDR3 sequence is 13 residues long. Germline CDR1 and CDR2: MDHEN and SYDVKM. CDR3 sequence reads: CATGGGVYNEQFF. Written as DNA, the CDR3 is TGTGCCACCGGGGGGGGAGTGTACAATGAGCAGTTCTTC.

This chain connects TRBV7-9 to TRBJ2-3; 7 bases map to TRBD2. The CDR3 is made up of 18 amino acids. V shed 0 bases, J shed 0 bases, and the junction held 9 bases outside the gene matches. Germline V gene lookup returns CDR1 SEHNR and CDR2 FQNEAQ (reference sequence). The CDR3, as DNA: TGTGCCAGCAGCTTAGCCCCCCCAGCGGGAAGAAGCACAGATACGCAGTATTTT. This sequence encodes CASSLAPPAGRSTDTQYF.

V is TRBV14 and J is TRBJ2-7, with a possible D match to TRBD1 (6 bases). The CDR3 covers 14 residues. Germline V gives CDR1 SGHDN, CDR2 FVKESK. V was clipped by 4 bases and J by 3 bases, with 13 bases between them. The CDR3 is CASSPIGQYYEQYF. In DNA form, the CDR3 reads TGTGCCAGCAGCCCCATAGGACAGTACTACGAGCAGTACTTC.

The J gene is TRBJ2-1, the V gene TRBV6-1, with TRBD2 matching over 11 bases. The CDR3 consists of 14 residues. V was pared by 5 bases and J by 9 bases, with 6 bases of the junction left unmatched. The V gene's germline CDR1 is MNHNS and CDR2 SASEGT. The CDR3 reads CASSTSGSRGEQFF. In DNA form, the CDR3 reads TGTGCCAGCAGTACTAGCGGGAGTCGGGGTGAGCAGTTCTTC.

The CDR3 DNA is TGTGCCAGCAGCAAACAGGAGGGGGCGTCATCTCCGAACTATGGCTACACCTTC. Translated: CASSKQEGASSPNYGYTF. V and J are TRBV21-1 and TRBJ1-2; the DNA was not used to check the table's D call, TRBD1. TRBV21-1 is annotated as a pseudogene. This CDR3 region has 18 residues.

The chain recombines TRBV6-5 with TRBJ2-7, with a tentative D call TRBD1 (6 bases). There are 13 residues in the CDR3. V dropped 7 bases and J dropped 7 bases, with 17 bases sitting between them. Germline-derived CDR1 and CDR2 are MNHEY and SVGAGI. The CDR3 loop is CASNGAIQGEQYF. DNA of the CDR3: TGTGCCAGCAATGGTGCTATCCAGGGGGAGCAGTACTTC.

The chain combines TRBV6-4 with TRBJ2-1; 7 bases are a match to TRBD1. The germline CDR1 and CDR2 sequences are MRHNA and SNTAGT. The ends lost 0 bases at V and 6 bases at J; junction bases unmatched: 8. The CDR3 is 16 residues long. CDR3 amino acids: CASSDSGKGAFNEQFF. The CDR3 bases are TGTGCCAGCAGTGACTCAGGGAAGGGGGCGTTCAATGAGCAGTTCTTC.

In this sample, this clone turned up once. V and J are TRBV30 and TRBJ2-7; D call uncertain. Per the germline V gene, CDR1 is GTSNPN and CDR2 is SVGIG (reference sequence). Trimming pared 0 bases from V and 4 bases from J, leaving 16 bases between. This CDR3 has 15 amino acids. The CDR3: CAWSVMRLEKYEQYF. The CDR3 coding sequence is TGTGCCTGGAGTGTAATGCGCCTAGAGAAATACGAGCAGTACTTC. The full variable domain, in which reference TRBV30 and TRBJ2-7 provide the parts outside the CDR3, is SQTIHQWPATLVQPVGSPLSLECTVEGTSNPNLYWYRQAAGRGLQLLFYSVGIGQISSEVPQNLSASRPQDRQFILSSKKLLLSDSGFYLCAWSVMRLEKYEQYFGPGTRLTVT.

This chain links TRBV7-8 with TRBJ2-3, with 9 nucleotides matching TRBD1. The CDR3 is 18 residues long. The V gene end was trimmed by 0 bases and the J gene end by 7 bases; junction bases not matched to a gene: 14. Germline V gives CDR1 SGHVS, CDR2 FQNEAQ. The CDR3 loop is CASSLAGGTGLRTHTQYF. CDR3 DNA: TGTGCCAGCAGCTTAGCGGGGGGGACAGGGCTTCGGACACATACGCAGTATTTT. The whole variable domain, remainder taken from reference TRBV7-8 and TRBJ2-3, is GAGVSQSPRYKVAKRGQDVALRCDPISGHVSLFWYQQALGQGPEFLTYFQNEAQLDKSGLPSDRFFAERPEGSVSTLKIQRTQQEDSAVYLCASSLAGGTGLRTHTQYFGPGTRLTVL.

This chain links TRBV2 with TRBJ2-1; 12 bases agree with TRBD2. Trimming at V came to 3 bases and at J to 4 bases, leaving 19 bases not matched to a gene. The CDR3 totals 21 residues. Germline V gene data show CDR1 as SNHLY and CDR2 as FYNNEI. The CDR3 bases are TGTGCCAGCAGTGACCCCGAGTTCGGACTAGCGGGGCAGACGTCATACAATGAGCAGTTCTTC. Translated: CASSDPEFGLAGQTSYNEQFF.

The chain recombines TRBV27 with TRBJ2-1, with 9 nucleotides matching TRBD2. There are 15 residues in the CDR3. Germline values: CDR1 MNHEY, CDR2 SMNVEV (reference sequence). After removal of 6 bases from V and 7 bases from J, the junction contained 10 bases not matched to a gene. CDR3 in amino acids: CASSAWREGKNEQFF. DNA for the CDR3: TGTGCCAGCAGCGCGTGGCGGGAGGGAAAAAATGAGCAGTTCTTC.

As regards this clone: The sample holds other DNA sequences that translate to the same CDR3. The chain recombines TRBV4-2 with TRBJ2-6; D remains ambiguous. V gave up 0 bases and J gave up 2 bases, with 11 bases separating them. CDR3 length equals 17 residues. The V gene's germline CDR1 is LGHNA and CDR2 YNFKEQ. For the CDR3, the DNA is TGTGCCAGCAGCCAAGATGGTTCGGTAGCTGGGGCCAACGTCCTGACTTTC. It yields the protein CASSQDGSVAGANVLTF.

The chain is built from TRBV19 and TRBJ2-2; 11 nucleotides match TRBD2. The CDR3 totals 19 residues. Germline values: CDR1 LNHDA, CDR2 SQIVND (reference sequence). V was clipped by 3 bases and J by 2 bases; unmatched bases: 11. The CDR3 DNA is TGTGCCAGTAGTATTAACCGGGGGCTAGCGGGAGGAAACACCGGGGAGCTGTTTTTT. Translated: CASSINRGLAGGNTGELFF.

This chain uses TRBV16 with TRBJ2-2; 7 positions match TRBD1. CDR1 is KGHSY, CDR2 FQNENV, per germline. V lost 4 bases to trimming and J lost 3 bases; unmatched junction nucleotides: 8. The CDR3 is 16 residues long. The CDR3 sequence: CASSPLTGTYTGELFF. The CDR3 DNA sequence: TGTGCCAGCAGCCCCTTGACAGGGACCTACACCGGGGAGCTGTTTTTT.

V usage is TRBV10-3 and J usage is TRBJ2-6; 9 nucleotides agree with TRBD2. The V gene's germline CDR1 is ENHRY and CDR2 SYGVKD. With 5 bases clipped from V and 4 bases from J, the junction kept 12 bases outside the gene matches. The CDR3 is 18 residues long. The CDR3 nucleotides read TGTGCCATCAGTAAGGACGTTCCAGCGGGAGGAGGGGCCAACGTCCTGACTTTC. Protein product: CAISKDVPAGGGANVLTF.